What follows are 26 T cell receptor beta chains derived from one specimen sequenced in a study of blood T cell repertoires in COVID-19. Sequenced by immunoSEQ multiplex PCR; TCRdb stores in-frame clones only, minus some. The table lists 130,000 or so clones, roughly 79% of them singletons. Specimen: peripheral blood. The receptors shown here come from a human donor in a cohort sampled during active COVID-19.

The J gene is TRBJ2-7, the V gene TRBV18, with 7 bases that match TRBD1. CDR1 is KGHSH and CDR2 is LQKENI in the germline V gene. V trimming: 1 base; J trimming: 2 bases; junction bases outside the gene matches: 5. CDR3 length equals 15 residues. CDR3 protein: CASSPQDRDTYEQYF. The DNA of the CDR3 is TGTGCCAGCTCACCACAAGACAGGGACACCTACGAGCAGTACTTC.

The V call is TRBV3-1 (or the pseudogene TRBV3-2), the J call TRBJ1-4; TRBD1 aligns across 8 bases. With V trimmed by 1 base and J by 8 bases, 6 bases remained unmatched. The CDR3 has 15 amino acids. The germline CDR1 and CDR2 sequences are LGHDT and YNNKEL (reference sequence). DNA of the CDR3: TGTGCCAGCAGCCAAGTCGGACAGGGTGGGGAAAAACTGTTTTTT. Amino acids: CASSQVGQGGEKLFF.

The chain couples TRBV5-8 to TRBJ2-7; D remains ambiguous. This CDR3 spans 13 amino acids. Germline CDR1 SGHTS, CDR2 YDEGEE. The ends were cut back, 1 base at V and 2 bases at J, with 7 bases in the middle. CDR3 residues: CASSLQVPYEQYF. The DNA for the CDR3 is TGTGCCAGCAGCTTGCAGGTGCCCTACGAGCAGTACTTC.

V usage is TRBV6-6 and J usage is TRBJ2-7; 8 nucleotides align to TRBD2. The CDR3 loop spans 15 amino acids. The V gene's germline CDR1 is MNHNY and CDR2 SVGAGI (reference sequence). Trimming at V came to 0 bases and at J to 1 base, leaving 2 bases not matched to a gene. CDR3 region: CASSYSAGGSYEQYF. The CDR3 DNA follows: TGTGCCAGCAGTTACTCGGCGGGGGGTTCCTACGAGCAGTACTTC.

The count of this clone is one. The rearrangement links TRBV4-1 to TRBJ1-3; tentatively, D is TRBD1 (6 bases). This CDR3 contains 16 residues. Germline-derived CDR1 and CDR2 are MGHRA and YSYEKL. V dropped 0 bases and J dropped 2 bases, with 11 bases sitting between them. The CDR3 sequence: CASSQEGGATGNTIYF. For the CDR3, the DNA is TGCGCCAGCAGCCAAGAAGGGGGGGCGACTGGAAACACCATATATTTT.

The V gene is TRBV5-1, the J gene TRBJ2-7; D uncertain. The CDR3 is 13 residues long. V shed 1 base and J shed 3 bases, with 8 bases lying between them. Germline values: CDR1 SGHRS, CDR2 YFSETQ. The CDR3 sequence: CASSLQAGYEQYF. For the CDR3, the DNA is TGCGCCAGCAGCTTGCAGGCCGGCTACGAGCAGTACTTC.

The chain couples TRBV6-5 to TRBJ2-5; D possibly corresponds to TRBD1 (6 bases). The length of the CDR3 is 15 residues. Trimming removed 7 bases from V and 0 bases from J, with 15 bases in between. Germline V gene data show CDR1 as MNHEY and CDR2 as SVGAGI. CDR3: CASTGTNMYQETQYF. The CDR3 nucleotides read TGTGCCAGCACCGGGACAAATATGTACCAAGAGACCCAGTACTTC.

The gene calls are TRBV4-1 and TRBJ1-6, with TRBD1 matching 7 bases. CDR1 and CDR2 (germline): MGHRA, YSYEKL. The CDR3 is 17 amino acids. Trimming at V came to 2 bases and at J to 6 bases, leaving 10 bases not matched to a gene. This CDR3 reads CASSQPTWGQSNSPLHF. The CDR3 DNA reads TGCGCCAGCAGCCAACCTACCTGGGGACAGAGTAATTCACCCCTCCACTTT.

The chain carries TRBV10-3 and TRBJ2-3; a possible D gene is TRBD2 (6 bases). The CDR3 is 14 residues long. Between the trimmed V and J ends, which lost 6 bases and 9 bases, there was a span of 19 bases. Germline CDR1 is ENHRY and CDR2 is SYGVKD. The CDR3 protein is CAISDAGTPWTQYF. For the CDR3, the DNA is TGTGCCATCAGCGACGCGGGGACCCCCTGGACGCAGTATTTT.

The CDR3 region has the DNA TGTGCCAGTAGTATGGTGACAGGGCATCAGCCCCAGCATTTT. Protein: CASSMVTGHQPQHF. V is TRBV19 and J is TRBJ1-5; 7 bases line up with TRBD1. The junction had 4 bases not matched to a gene; V was cut back by 3 bases and J by 5 bases. The CDR3 contains 14 residues. The germline gives CDR1 LNHDA, CDR2 SQIVND (reference sequence).

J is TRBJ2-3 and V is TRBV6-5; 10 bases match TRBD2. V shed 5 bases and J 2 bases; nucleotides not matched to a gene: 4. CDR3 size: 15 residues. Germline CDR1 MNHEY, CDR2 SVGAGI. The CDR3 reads CASSLAGALTDTQYF. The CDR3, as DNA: TGTGCCAGCAGTCTAGCGGGGGCCCTCACAGATACGCAGTATTTT.

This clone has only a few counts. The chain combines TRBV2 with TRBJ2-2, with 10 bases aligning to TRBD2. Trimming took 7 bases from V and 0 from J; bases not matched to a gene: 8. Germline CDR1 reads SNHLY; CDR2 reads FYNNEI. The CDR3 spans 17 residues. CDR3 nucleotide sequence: TGTGCCAGCATGGGTTTAGCGGGGGGCCCGAACACCGGGGAGCTGTTTTTT. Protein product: CASMGLAGGPNTGELFF.

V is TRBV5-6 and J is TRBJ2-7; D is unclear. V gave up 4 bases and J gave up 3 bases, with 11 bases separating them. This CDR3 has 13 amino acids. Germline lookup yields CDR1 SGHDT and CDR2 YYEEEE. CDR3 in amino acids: CASSPGPNYEQYF. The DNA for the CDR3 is TGTGCCAGCAGCCCAGGCCCAAACTACGAGCAGTACTTC.

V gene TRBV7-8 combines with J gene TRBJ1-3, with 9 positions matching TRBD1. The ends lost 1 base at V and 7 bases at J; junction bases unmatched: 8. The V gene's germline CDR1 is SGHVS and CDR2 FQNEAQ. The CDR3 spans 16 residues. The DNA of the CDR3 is TGTGCCAGCAGCTTAGGGGGGACAGGGCTCGGGAACACCATATATTTT. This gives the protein CASSLGGTGLGNTIYF.

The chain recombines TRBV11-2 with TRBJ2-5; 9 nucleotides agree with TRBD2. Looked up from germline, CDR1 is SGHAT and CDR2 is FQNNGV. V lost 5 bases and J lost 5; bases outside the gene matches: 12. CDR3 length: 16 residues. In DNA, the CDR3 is TGTGCCAGCAGCATAAGGAGCGGGGGGTCCGTGGAGACCCAGTACTTC. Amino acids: CASSIRSGGSVETQYF.

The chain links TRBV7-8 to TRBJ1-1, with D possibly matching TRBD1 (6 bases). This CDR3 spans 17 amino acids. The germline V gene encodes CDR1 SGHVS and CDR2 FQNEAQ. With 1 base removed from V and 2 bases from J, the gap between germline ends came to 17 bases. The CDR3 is CASSLVPTPRGNTEAFF. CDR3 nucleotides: TGTGCCAGCAGCTTAGTCCCCACTCCCAGGGGCAACACTGAAGCTTTCTTT.

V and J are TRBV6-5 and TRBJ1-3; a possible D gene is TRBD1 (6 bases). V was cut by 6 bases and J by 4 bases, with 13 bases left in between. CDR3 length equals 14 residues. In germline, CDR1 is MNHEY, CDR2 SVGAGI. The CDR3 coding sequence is TGTGCCAGCAGCGGAACAGGGAAAGGAAACACCATATATTTT. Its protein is CASSGTGKGNTIYF.

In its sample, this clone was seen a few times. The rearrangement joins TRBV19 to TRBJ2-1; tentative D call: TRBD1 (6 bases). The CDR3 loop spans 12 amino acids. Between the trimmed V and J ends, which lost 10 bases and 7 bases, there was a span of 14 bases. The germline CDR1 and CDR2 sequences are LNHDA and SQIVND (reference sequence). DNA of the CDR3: TGTGCCACCCAAGGGGGTAGGAATGAGCAGTTCTTC. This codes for CATQGGRNEQFF. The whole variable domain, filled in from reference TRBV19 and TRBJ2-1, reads DGGITQSPKYLFRKEGQNVTLSCEQNLNHDAMYWYRQDPGQGLRLIYYSQIVNDFQKGDIAEGYSVSREKKESFPLTVTSAQKNPTAFYLCATQGGRNEQFFGPGTRLTVL.

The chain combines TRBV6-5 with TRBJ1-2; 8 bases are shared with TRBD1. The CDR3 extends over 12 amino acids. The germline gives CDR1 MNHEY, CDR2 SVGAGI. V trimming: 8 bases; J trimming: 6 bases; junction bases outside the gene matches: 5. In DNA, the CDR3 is TGTGCCAGCGCCAGGGGGCGAGATGGCTACACCTTC. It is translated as CASARGRDGYTF.

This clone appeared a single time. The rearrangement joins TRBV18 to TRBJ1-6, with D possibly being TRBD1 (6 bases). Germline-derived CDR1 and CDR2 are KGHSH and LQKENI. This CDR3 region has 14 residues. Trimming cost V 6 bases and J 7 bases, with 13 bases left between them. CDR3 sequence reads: CASSLRQANSPLHF. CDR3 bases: TGTGCCAGCTCTCTTAGACAGGCCAATTCACCCCTCCACTTT.

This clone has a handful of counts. The CDR3 DNA is TGTGCCAGCAGCCGGGGGGTGACGGTAAATTCACCCCTCCACTTT. This codes for CASSRGVTVNSPLHF. The chain uses TRBV2 and TRBJ1-6; D is possibly TRBD1 (5 bases). The CDR3 length is 15 residues. In germline, CDR1 is SNHLY, CDR2 FYNNEI. V was clipped by 6 bases and J by 7 bases, with 16 bases between them.

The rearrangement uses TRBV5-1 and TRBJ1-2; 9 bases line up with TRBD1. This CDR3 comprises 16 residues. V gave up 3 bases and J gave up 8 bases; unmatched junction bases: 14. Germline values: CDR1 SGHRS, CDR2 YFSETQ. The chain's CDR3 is CASSSPPDRGNRGYTF. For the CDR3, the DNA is TGCGCCAGCAGCTCCCCCCCGGACAGGGGTAACCGGGGCTACACCTTC.

Here the CDR3 DNA reads TGTGCCAGCAGCTCCCAGGGCTCTGGAAACACCATATATTTT. Translated, it gives CASSSQGSGNTIYF. The chain recombines TRBV7-9 with TRBJ1-3, with D perhaps TRBD1 (5 bases). Germline V gene lookup returns CDR1 SEHNR and CDR2 FQNEAQ (reference sequence). Trimming stripped 4 bases from V and 0 bases from J, with 7 bases between. This CDR3 spans 14 amino acids. The whole variable domain, remainder taken from reference TRBV7-9 and TRBJ1-3, is DTGVSQNPRHKITKRGQNVTFRCDPISEHNRLYWYRQTLGQGPEFLTYFQNEAQLEKSRLLSDRFSAERPKGSFSTLEIQRTEQGDSAMYLCASSSQGSGNTIYFGEGSWLTVV.

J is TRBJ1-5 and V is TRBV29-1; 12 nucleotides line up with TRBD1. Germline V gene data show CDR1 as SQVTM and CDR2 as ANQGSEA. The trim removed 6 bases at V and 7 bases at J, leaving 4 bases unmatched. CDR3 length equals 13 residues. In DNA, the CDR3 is TGCAGCGTCCCCGGGACAGGGGGCCAGCCCCAGCATTTT. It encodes CSVPGTGGQPQHF.

The CDR3 reads CSARATYEQYF. CDR3 in DNA: TGCAGTGCTAGAGCCACCTACGAGCAGTACTTC. The genes are TRBV20-1 and TRBJ2-7, with D unclear. Germline V CDR1 and CDR2: DFQATT, SNEGSKA (reference sequence). V dropped 1 base and J dropped 2 bases, with 3 bases sitting between them. This CDR3 contains 11 residues.

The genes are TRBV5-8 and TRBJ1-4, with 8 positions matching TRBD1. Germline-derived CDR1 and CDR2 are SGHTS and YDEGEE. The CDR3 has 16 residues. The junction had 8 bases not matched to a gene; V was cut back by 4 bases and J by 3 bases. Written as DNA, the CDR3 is TGTGCCAGCAGCGACCATCGGGGACAGGCTAATGAAAAACTGTTTTTT. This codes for CASSDHRGQANEKLFF.